This T cell receptor (beta chain) was retrieved from a study of tumor and adjacent non-tumor tissue in lung cancer. No cell sorting was done before RNA was extracted from the tissue. Distant lung tissue was collected more than 3 cm away from the tumor edge. TCRbeta libraries were built with three rounds of nested PCR, modified from ARM-PCR. MiXCR, run by TCRdb on the multiplex PCR reads, gives a single entry per CDR3 protein. The sample holds 60,000 or so distinct CDR3 sequences, roughly 60% seen once. For this clonotype: At one boundary the junction diverges from the germline segment, which might be a read error.

The CDR3 covers 17 residues. Germline V gene sequence: CDR1 SGHAT, CDR2 FQNNGV. Sequencing was done on a sample of distant non-tumor lung tissue. The clonotype originates from a man between 65 and 80 years old with non-small cell lung cancer. The V call is TRBV11-2, the J call TRBJ2-6; 8 nucleotides line up with TRBD2. The CDR3 loop is CAGSSRGGSPGANVLTF. CDR3 DNA sequence: TGTGCCGGCAGCTCACGGGGGGGTAGCCCTGGGGCCAACGTCCTGACTTTC.